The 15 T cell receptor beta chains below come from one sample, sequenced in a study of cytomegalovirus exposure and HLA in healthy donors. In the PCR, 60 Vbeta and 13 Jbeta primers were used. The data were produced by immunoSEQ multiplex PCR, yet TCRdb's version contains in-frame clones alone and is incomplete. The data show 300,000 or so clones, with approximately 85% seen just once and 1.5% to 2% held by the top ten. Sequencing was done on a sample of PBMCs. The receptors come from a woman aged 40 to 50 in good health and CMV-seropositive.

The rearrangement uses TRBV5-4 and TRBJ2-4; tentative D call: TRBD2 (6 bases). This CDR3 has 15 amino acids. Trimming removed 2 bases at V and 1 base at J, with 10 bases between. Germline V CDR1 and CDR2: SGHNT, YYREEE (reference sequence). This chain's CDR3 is CASSFAGSAKNIQYF. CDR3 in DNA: TGTGCCAGCAGCTTCGCGGGGAGTGCCAAAAACATTCAGTACTTC.

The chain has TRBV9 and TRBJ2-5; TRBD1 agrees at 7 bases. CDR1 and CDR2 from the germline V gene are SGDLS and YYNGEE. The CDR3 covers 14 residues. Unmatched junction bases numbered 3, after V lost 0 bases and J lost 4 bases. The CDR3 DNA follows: TGTGCCAGCAGCGTAGGGGGGACAGTAGAGACCCAGTACTTC. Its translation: CASSVGGTVETQYF. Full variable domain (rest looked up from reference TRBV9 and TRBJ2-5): DSGVTQTPKHLITATGQRVTLRCSPRSGDLSVYWYQQSLDQGLQFLIQYYNGEERAKGNILERFSAQQFPDLHSELNLSSLELGDSALYFCASSVGGTVETQYFGPGTRLLVL.

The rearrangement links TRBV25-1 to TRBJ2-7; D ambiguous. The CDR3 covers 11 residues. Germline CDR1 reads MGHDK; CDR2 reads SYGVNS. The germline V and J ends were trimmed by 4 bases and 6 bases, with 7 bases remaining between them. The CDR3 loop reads CASSAPGEQYF. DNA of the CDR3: TGTGCCAGCAGTGCCCCGGGCGAGCAGTACTTC.

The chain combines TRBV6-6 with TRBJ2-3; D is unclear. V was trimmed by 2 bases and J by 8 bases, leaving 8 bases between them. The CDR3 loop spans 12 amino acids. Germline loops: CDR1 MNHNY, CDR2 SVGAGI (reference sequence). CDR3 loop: CASSYDPGTQYF. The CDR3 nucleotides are TGTGCCAGCAGTTACGATCCGGGTACGCAGTATTTT.

The DNA of the CDR3 is TGTGCCAGCCGGGGGGGTAGGGACGAGCAGTACTTC. Translating gives CASRGGRDEQYF. The gene calls are TRBV6-6 and TRBJ2-7, with 8 bases fitting TRBD2. The germline CDR1 and CDR2 sequences are MNHNY and SVGAGI (reference sequence). J gave up 5 bases and V 8 bases, and 5 bases lay outside the gene matches. The CDR3 runs to 12 residues.

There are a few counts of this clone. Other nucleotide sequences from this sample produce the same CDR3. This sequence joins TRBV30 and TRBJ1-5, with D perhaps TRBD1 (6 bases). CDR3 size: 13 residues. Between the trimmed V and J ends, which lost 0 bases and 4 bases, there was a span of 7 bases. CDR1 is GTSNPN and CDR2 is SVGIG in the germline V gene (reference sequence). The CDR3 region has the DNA TGTGCCTGGAGTGTACAGGGTAATCAGCCCCAGCATTTT. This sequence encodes CAWSVQGNQPQHF.

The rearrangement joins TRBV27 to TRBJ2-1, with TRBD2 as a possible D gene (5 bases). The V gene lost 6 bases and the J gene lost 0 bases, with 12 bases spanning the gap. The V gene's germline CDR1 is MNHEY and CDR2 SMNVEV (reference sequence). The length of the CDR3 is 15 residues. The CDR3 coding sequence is TGTGCCAGCAGGAGAAAAGGGAGCTCCTACAATGAGCAGTTCTTC. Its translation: CASRRKGSSYNEQFF.

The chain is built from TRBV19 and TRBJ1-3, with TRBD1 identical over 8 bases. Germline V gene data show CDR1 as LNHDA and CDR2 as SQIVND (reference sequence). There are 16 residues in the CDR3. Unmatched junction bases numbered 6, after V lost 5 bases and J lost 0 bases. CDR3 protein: CASSPLDRGSGNTIYF. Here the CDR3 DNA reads TGTGCCAGTAGTCCATTAGACAGGGGCTCTGGAAACACCATATATTTT.

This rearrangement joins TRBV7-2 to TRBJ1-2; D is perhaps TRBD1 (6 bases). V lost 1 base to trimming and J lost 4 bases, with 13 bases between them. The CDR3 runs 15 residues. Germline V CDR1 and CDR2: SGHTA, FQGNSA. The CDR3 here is CASSLEAGASYGYTF. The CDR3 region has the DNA TGTGCCAGCAGCTTAGAGGCAGGGGCCTCCTATGGCTACACCTTC.

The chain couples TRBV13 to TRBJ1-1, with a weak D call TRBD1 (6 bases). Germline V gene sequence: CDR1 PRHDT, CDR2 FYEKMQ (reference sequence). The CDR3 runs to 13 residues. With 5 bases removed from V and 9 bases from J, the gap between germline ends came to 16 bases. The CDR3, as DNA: TGTGCCAGCAGCGCTCAGGGGATTGGGAAAGCTTTCTTT. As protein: CASSAQGIGKAFF.

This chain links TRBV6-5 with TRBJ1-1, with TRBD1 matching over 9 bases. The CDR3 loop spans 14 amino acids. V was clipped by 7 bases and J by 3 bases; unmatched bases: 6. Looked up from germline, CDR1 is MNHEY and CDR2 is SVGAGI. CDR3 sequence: CASTLRTGDTEAFF. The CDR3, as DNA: TGTGCCAGCACCCTCCGGACAGGGGACACTGAAGCTTTCTTT.

In DNA, the CDR3 is TGTGCCATCAGCGGCCACAATAGACTAGCGGGTGTTGATAGGGGCACAGATACGCAGTATTTT. Amino acid sequence: CAISGHNRLAGVDRGTDTQYF. The chain is built from TRBV10-3 and TRBJ2-3; 10 bases line up with TRBD2. The CDR3 is made up of 21 amino acids. In germline, CDR1 is ENHRY, CDR2 SYGVKD. Trimming removed 6 bases from V and 1 base from J; junction bases left unmatched: 22.

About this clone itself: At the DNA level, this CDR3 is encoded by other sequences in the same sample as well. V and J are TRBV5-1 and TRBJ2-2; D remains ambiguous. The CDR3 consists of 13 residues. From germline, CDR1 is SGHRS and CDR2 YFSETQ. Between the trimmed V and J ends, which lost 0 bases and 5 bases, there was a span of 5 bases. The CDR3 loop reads CASSLDSTGELFF. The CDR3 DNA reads TGCGCCAGCAGCTTGGATAGTACCGGGGAGCTGTTTTTT.

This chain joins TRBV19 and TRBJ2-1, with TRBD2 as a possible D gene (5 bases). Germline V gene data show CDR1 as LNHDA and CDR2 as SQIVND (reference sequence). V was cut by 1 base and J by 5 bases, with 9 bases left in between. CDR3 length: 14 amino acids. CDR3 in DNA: TGTGCCAGTAGTATAGCGGGGAGTAACAATGAGCAGTTCTTC. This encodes CASSIAGSNNEQFF.

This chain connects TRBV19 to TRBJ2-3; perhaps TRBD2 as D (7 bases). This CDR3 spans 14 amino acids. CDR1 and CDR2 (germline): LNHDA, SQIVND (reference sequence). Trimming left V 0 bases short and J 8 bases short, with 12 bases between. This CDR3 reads CASSIDRGGGTQYF. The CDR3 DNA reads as TGTGCCAGTAGTATAGATCGAGGGGGGGGTACGCAGTATTTT.